Listed below are T cell receptor beta chains from one sample, sequenced in a study of vaccination and CD4 T cells after COVID-19. Each CDR3 protein is one row after TCRdb ran MiXCR on the PCR reads. Here the sample spans around 10,000 distinct CDR3 sequences, less than 55% being singletons. These TCRs' antigens remain unknown. The source material was CD4+ T cells from blood, cultured in vitro. The receptor set was obtained from a human donor who had recovered from COVID-19. Both conserved end residues are part of each CDR3. The D gene is left open where the match is weak. Size values are once, few and many counts, or a class for expanded clones, and some rows have none.

V,J,D,size,DNA,CDR3
TRBV30,TRBJ1-6,TRBD1,NA,TGTGCCTGGAGTCTCCGGTCGGGGACAGGGTGGAATTCACCCCTCCACTTT,CAWSLRSGTGWNSPLHF
TRBV7-9,TRBJ1-1,NA,few,TGTGCCAGCAGCCCAACGGGACACCTGAACACTGAAGCTTTCTTT,CASSPTGHLNTEAFF
TRBV11-2,TRBJ2-2,NA,NA,TGTGCCAGCAGGTATTTATGTTTGCCCGCGGGGGCAGGGACCGGGGAGCTGTTTTTT,CASRYLCLPAGAGTGELFF
TRBV24-1,TRBJ2-3,NA,few,TGTGCCACCAGTGACCTGACAGGAGATACGCAGTATTTT,CATSDLTGDTQYF
TRBV7-9,TRBJ2-5,TRBD1,few,TGTGCCAGCAGCTTTGGACAGGGGGGGGCCCAAGAGACCCAGTACTTC,CASSFGQGGAQETQYF
TRBV20-1,TRBJ1-1,NA,NA,TGCAGTGCTAGAGATTCTTCGGTTGGGGTCGGGGGTGAAGCTTTCTTT,CSARDSSVGVGGEAFF
TRBV6-5,TRBJ2-3,TRBD1,NA,TGTGCCAGCAGTTTGGACAGGGATCGAGATACGCAGTATTTT,CASSLDRDRDTQYF
TRBV7-2,TRBJ1-5,NA,NA,TGTGCCAGCAGCCCACGAGCCTCGCCCCAGCATTTT,CASSPRASPQHF
TRBV20-1,TRBJ1-2,TRBD1,few,TGCAGTGCTAAGACAGGGGGCTATGGCTACACCTTC,CSAKTGGYGYTF
TRBV18,TRBJ2-5,NA,NA,TGTGCCAGCTCGCGTTATGGGGGAGAAGAGACCCAGTACTTC,CASSRYGGEETQYF
TRBV9,TRBJ2-2,NA,NA,TGTGCCAGCAGCGTAGTTGACGGCGGGGAGCTGTTTTTT,CASSVVDGGELFF
TRBV28,TRBJ2-3,TRBD2,few,TGTGCCAGCAGTTCGTACCAATTCGGACTAGCGGGGACCAGCACAGATACGCAGTATTTT,CASSSYQFGLAGTSTDTQYF
TRBV20-1,TRBJ1-4,NA,NA,TGCAGTGCTAGCGCCCCATCGGCAGGAGGGAACTCGGTAAAACTGTTTTTT,CSASAPSAGGNSVKLFF
TRBV20-1,TRBJ1-2,TRBD1,few,TGCAGTGCTAGAACCGGGACAGTCTTTAACTATGGCTACACCTTC,CSARTGTVFNYGYTF
TRBV5-1,TRBJ2-3,TRBD1,few,TGCGCCAGCAGCCCAGACAGGGAGGATACGCAGTATTTT,CASSPDREDTQYF
TRBV3-1,TRBJ1-6,NA,NA,TGTGCCAGCAGCCCAGAGGGCAGGGTTGGTTCACCCCTCCACTTT,CASSPEGRVGSPLHF
TRBV2,TRBJ2-2,NA,once,TGTGCCAGCGGGGGACTCCAGGGAGTAGCCGGGGAGCTGTTTTTT,CASGGLQGVAGELFF
TRBV11-3,TRBJ2-6,NA,NA,TGTGCCAGCAGCTTAGGTCCCACATCTGGGGCCAACGTCCTGACTTTC,CASSLGPTSGANVLTF
TRBV20-1,TRBJ1-5,TRBD1,NA,TGCAGTGCTAGCCCCGGGACAGGGGTAAATCAGCCCCAGCATTTT,CSASPGTGVNQPQHF
TRBV20-1,TRBJ1-6,NA,NA,TGCAGTGCTAGAGATGGCGGGACGGTAAATTCACCCCTCCACTTT,CSARDGGTVNSPLHF
TRBV20-1,TRBJ1-1,NA,few,TGCAGTGCTAAAACCCCCCGGGGGCAGGACACTGAAGCTTTCTTT,CSAKTPRGQDTEAFF
TRBV5-4,TRBJ2-2,NA,NA,TGTGCCAGCAGCCTCGAAGGGACCGGGGAGCTGTTTTTT,CASSLEGTGELFF
TRBV2,TRBJ1-2,NA,NA,TGTGCCAGCAGTGGGAACAGGGCTAACTATGGCTACACCTTC,CASSGNRANYGYTF
TRBV11-2,TRBJ1-1,NA,large,TGTGCCTCACAGACCAACACTGAAGCTTTCTTT,CASQTNTEAFF
TRBV18,TRBJ1-1,NA,NA,TGTGCCAGCTCACCGACAGAGACTGGAACTGAAGCTTTCTTT,CASSPTETGTEAFF
TRBV27,TRBJ2-6,TRBD1,NA,TGTGCCAGCAGTTCCGGACGGGACAGGGCCAGCGTCCTGACTTTC,CASSSGRDRASVLTF
TRBV29-1,TRBJ2-7,NA,NA,TGCAGCGTTGACGACGGAGGGGACGAGCAGTACTTC,CSVDDGGDEQYF
TRBV2,TRBJ2-1,NA,NA,TGTGCCAGCCTAGAAGCCGGTGAGCAGTTCTTC,CASLEAGEQFF
TRBV5-6,TRBJ2-3,NA,few,TGTGCCAGCAGCTTGGGGGGGCGCACAGATACGCAGTATTTT,CASSLGGRTDTQYF
TRBV6-5,TRBJ2-2,NA,NA,TGTGCCAGCAGTTTTATACAGGAATCGTCCGGGGAGCTGTTTTTT,CASSFIQESSGELFF
TRBV2,TRBJ2-3,TRBD2,NA,TGTGCCAGCAGTCTTAGCGGGGCGGCGTTAGATGCGCAGTATTTT,CASSLSGAALDAQYF
TRBV30,TRBJ2-2,NA,few,TGTGCCTGGTCAAGGGGACTCCCCGGACTAATTGTCGGGGAGCTGTTTTTT,CAWSRGLPGLIVGELFF
TRBV7-8,TRBJ1-3,NA,NA,TGTGCCAGCAGTTTCAGAACAGGGTCTGGAAACACCATATATTTT,CASSFRTGSGNTIYF
TRBV2,TRBJ2-3,TRBD2,NA,TGTGCCAGCAGTCTAGCGGGGGGCCCAGATACGCAGTATTTT,CASSLAGGPDTQYF
TRBV7-9,TRBJ1-1,NA,few,TGTGCCAGCGCGTCAGGGATTGTTGGAGCTTTCTTT,CASASGIVGAFF
TRBV29-1,TRBJ2-2,NA,NA,TGCAGCGCCCAACGGGGGACCGGGGAGCTGTTTTTT,CSAQRGTGELFF
TRBV24-1,TRBJ2-2,NA,few,TGTGCCACCAGTCCAGGAGGGGGCGCGGGCACCGGGGAGCTGTTTTTT,CATSPGGGAGTGELFF
TRBV12-3/TRBV12-4,TRBJ2-7,NA,NA,TGTGCCAGCACCCGAAGTGGTACCTACGAGCAGTACTTC,CASTRSGTYEQYF
TRBV19,TRBJ1-1,NA,few,TGTGCCAGTAGTATGGGGCAGCTTGGCACTGAAGCTTTCTTT,CASSMGQLGTEAFF
TRBV20-1,TRBJ2-3,TRBD2,NA,TGCAGTGCTATCAGCCAATTCTTAGCGGGGAGGTCCCCCACAGATACGCAGTATTTT,CSAISQFLAGRSPTDTQYF
TRBV15,TRBJ2-1,NA,NA,TGTGCCACCAGCAGAGGCCCGACTAATGAGCAGTTCTTC,CATSRGPTNEQFF
TRBV10-3,TRBJ1-2,NA,NA,TGTGCCATCAGTGAGATAGGTCAGGAGAGCTATGGCTACACCTTC,CAISEIGQESYGYTF
TRBV6-1,TRBJ2-3,NA,NA,TGTGCCATCGCCCGCATGCGGACTCCTAGCACAGATACGCAGTATTTT,CAIARMRTPSTDTQYF
TRBV11-3,TRBJ2-5,NA,few,TGTGCCAGCAGTGCCGGGACGGGGTCAATGGAGACCCAGTACTTC,CASSAGTGSMETQYF
TRBV20-1,TRBJ2-5,NA,few,TGCAGTGCTGGTGAAACTTCCGAGACCCAGTACTTC,CSAGETSETQYF
TRBV6-1,TRBJ2-2,TRBD1,NA,TGTGCCAGCCCGGGGACAGCTCTAGCCGGGGAGCTGTTTTTT,CASPGTALAGELFF
TRBV20-1,TRBJ1-6,NA,few,TGCAGTGCTATGGGGGCAGGGAATTCACCCCTCCACTTT,CSAMGAGNSPLHF
TRBV12-3/TRBV12-4,TRBJ2-2,NA,NA,TGTGCCAGCAGTCCAGGGAGCGCCGGGGAGCTGTTTTTT,CASSPGSAGELFF
TRBV12-3/TRBV12-4,TRBJ2-6,NA,NA,TGTGCCAGCGCCAGCTCTGGGGCCAACGTCCTGACTTTC,CASASSGANVLTF
TRBV5-1,TRBJ2-7,TRBD1,NA,TGCGCCAGCAGCTTGGCCTCCGGGACAGGAACCTACTACGAGCAGTACTTC,CASSLASGTGTYYEQYF
TRBV29-1,TRBJ1-1,TRBD1,NA,TGCAGCGCTACATCCGGACAGGTCGGCTCTGAAGCTTTCTTT,CSATSGQVGSEAFF
TRBV6-1,TRBJ2-7,TRBD1,NA,TGTGCCAGCAGGAGAGACAGGGGGGCCTCCTACGAGCAGTACTTC,CASRRDRGASYEQYF
TRBV4-1,TRBJ1-2,TRBD1,NA,TGCGCCAGCAGCCCGACAGGGGGCGCCCCCTACACCTTC,CASSPTGGAPYTF